Shown below are 8 T cell receptor beta chains from a single sample sequenced in a study of vaccination and CD4 T cells after COVID-19. The Oncomine TCR Beta short-read assay was applied to DNA of cultured CD4+ T cells. TCRdb ran MiXCR on the PCR reads and lists one entry per CDR3 protein. The sample lists more than 20,000 distinct CDR3 sequences; around 45% were seen once. The treatment denotes: approximately 10-day PBMC culture with coronavirus spike peptide pools or control peptides (ViraFEST assay). No antigens are known for them. The sample was CD4+ T cells from blood, cultured in vitro. The receptor source for this set is a human donor who had recovered from COVID-19.

V and J are TRBV4-1 and TRBJ2-1, with 9 bases aligning to TRBD2. CDR3 length: 20 amino acids. V lost 2 bases to trimming and J lost 5 bases; unmatched junction nucleotides: 19. CDR1 is MGHRA and CDR2 is YSYEKL in the germline V gene. For the CDR3, the DNA is TGCGCCAGCAGCCAAAGACAACTCCGGACCGGGACTAGCATAAACAATGAGCAGTTCTTC. It specifies CASSQRQLRTGTSINNEQFF.

This clonotype was seen a handful of times. The J gene is TRBJ1-5, the V gene TRBV20-1; 7 positions agree with TRBD1. The CDR3 consists of 14 residues. The germline V gene has CDR1 DFQATT and CDR2 SNEGSKA (reference sequence). The J segment lost 7 bases and the V segment lost 6 bases, leaving 12 bases of the junction unmatched. The CDR3 region has the DNA TGCAGTGCCAAGCCCGGCAGGGGGGACCAGCCCCAGCATTTT. It encodes CSAKPGRGDQPQHF.

The gene calls are TRBV28 and TRBJ2-7; unclear D gene. Germline assignment: CDR1 MDHEN and CDR2 SYDVKM. V lost 3 bases, J lost 4 bases, and 4 bases lay in between. This CDR3 spans 11 amino acids. The DNA for the CDR3 is TGTGCCAGCAGTTTCGGGTACGAGCAGTACTTC. It codes for CASSFGYEQYF.

The V gene is TRBV19, the J gene TRBJ2-7; 8 bases are a match to TRBD1. The CDR3 sequence is 12 residues long. Germline V lookup: CDR1 LNHDA, CDR2 SQIVND (reference sequence). Trimming took 9 bases from V and 5 from J; bases not matched to a gene: 6. The CDR3 region is CASRQGQDEQYF. In nucleotides, the CDR3 is TGTGCCAGCAGACAGGGGCAGGACGAGCAGTACTTC.

The CDR3 region has the DNA TGTGCCAGCAGTTCCCGGGACAGGGACGGTAGTGAAAAACTGTTTTTT. It specifies CASSSRDRDGSEKLFF. V usage is TRBV7-9 and J usage is TRBJ1-4; 9 nucleotides line up with TRBD1. This CDR3 contains 16 residues. Looked up from germline, CDR1 is SEHNR and CDR2 is FQNEAQ (reference sequence). Trimming at V came to 6 bases and at J to 7 bases, leaving 12 bases not matched to a gene.

J is TRBJ2-7 and V is TRBV12-3 or TRBV12-4, with 7 bases matching TRBD1. Trimming took 2 bases from V and 6 from J; bases not matched to a gene: 10. This CDR3 has 15 residues. DNA for the CDR3: TGTGCCAGCAGTTTACTGAGGGGGCCTTTGGGCGAGCAGTACTTC. It codes for CASSLLRGPLGEQYF.

This clonotype was seen a handful of times. This rearrangement joins TRBV28 to TRBJ1-5, with D perhaps matching TRBD1 (5 bases). Trimming left V 2 bases short and J 6 bases short, with 17 bases between. The CDR3 covers 16 residues. Germline CDR1 is MDHEN and CDR2 is SYDVKM. The CDR3 nucleotides read TGTGCCAGCAGTTTAATAGTATCGTGGGGCGGTCAGCCCCAGCATTTT. It translates to CASSLIVSWGGQPQHF.

This chain joins TRBV10-2 and TRBJ1-2; 12 nucleotides match TRBD1. V shed 3 bases, J shed 6 bases, and the junction held 17 bases outside the gene matches. The length of the CDR3 is 19 residues. The germline CDR1 and CDR2 sequences are WSHSY and SAAADI. CDR3 bases: TGCGCCAGCAGTGAATTTGGGGACAGGGGGCGCAAAGACGGAGATGGCTACACCTTC. Amino acids: CASSEFGDRGRKDGDGYTF.